This paragraph covers one T cell receptor (beta chain) sequence. As handled by the study authors: For nucleated cells, counts were estimated from reference gene primer amplification. Using immunoSEQ multiplex PCR, the repertoire was profiled, and TCRdb retains in-frame clones only, with some absent. The V and J calls and clone size are taken from that table; D and trimming were inferred from the DNA. Altogether roughly 200,000 clones are present, just under 80% being singletons, with the ten largest covering around 7%. The entry originates in a study of blood T cell repertoires in COVID-19. Background on the study: In each case, the material was cDNA or gDNA derived from T cells, B-cell-depleted T cells, or PBMCs.

V was cut by 3 bases and J by 0 bases, with 15 bases left in between. This CDR3 contains 16 residues. Germline CDR1 is KGHSH and CDR2 is LQKENI. The chain links TRBV18 to TRBJ2-7; D is possibly TRBD1 (6 bases). Sequencing used peripheral blood. This TCR derives from a man in his sixties or seventies with active or convalescent COVID-19. The CDR3 coding sequence is TGTGCCAGCTCACCCCTTAGACAGGCCTCCTCCTACGAGCAGTACTTC. Translating gives CASSPLRQASSYEQYF.